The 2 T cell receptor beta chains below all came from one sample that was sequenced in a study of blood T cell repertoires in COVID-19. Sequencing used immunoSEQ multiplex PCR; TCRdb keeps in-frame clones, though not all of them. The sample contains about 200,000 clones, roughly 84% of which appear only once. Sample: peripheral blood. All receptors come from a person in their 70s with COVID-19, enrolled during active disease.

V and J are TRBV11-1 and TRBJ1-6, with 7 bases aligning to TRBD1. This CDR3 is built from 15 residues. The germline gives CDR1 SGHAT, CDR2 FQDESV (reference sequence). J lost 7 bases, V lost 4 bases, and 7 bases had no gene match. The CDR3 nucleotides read TGTGCCAGCAGCTACAAACAGGGGTTGAATTCACCCCTCCACTTT. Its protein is CASSYKQGLNSPLHF.

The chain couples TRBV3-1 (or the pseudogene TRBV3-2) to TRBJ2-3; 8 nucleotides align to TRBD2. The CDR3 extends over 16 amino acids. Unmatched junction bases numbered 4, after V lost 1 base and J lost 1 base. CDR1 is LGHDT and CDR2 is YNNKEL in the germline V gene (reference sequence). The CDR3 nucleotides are TGTGCCAGCAGCCAAGGTCCGACTAGCGGCACAGATACGCAGTATTTT. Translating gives CASSQGPTSGTDTQYF.